The source of this TCR beta chain is a study of blood T cell repertoires in COVID-19. Overall study: The analysed material was cDNA or gDNA that came from T cells, B-cell-depleted T cells, or PBMCs.

The CDR3 loop spans 13 amino acids. With V trimmed by 6 bases and J by 1 base, 3 bases remained unmatched. Germline V gives CDR1 LNHDA, CDR2 SQIVND (reference sequence). Original processing methods: Cell counts per sample came from amplifying reference gene primers. Generated by immunoSEQ multiplex PCR, the TCRdb table keeps only in-frame clones and is missing some. V and J calls and clone size are as listed in that table; D and trimming were resolved from the DNA. This table holds roughly 86,000 clones, more than 75% found once. This clone was counted a single time. The sequence was collected from a man aged 35 to 55 with acute or convalescent COVID-19. This rearrangement joins TRBV19 to TRBJ2-7, with 7 positions matching TRBD1. The sample was peripheral blood. The CDR3 nucleotides are TGTGCCAGTAGCCGGGACAGATCCTACGAGCAGTACTTC. This codes for CASSRDRSYEQYF.